The 29 T cell receptor beta chains below all came from one sample that was sequenced in a study of regulatory T cells in long-lasting Graves disease. Both iRepertoire HTBI primers and Arm-PCR of CDR3 regions were used to build the TCR beta libraries. TCRdb reprocessed the multiplex PCR reads via MiXCR and lists one record per CDR3 protein. The sample includes roughly 350,000 distinct CDR3 sequences, around 15% of them seen just once. Described time point: newly diagnosed GD, antithyroid drugs for less than 3 months. The TCR library used RNA extracted from PBMCs. These data were also reused for a study on T cells in Graves' hyperthyroidism and ophthalmopathy.

The sample was peripheral blood mononuclear cells (PBMCs), taken at new diagnosis, from a patient treated with antithyroid drugs. The receptors originated from a woman between 18 and 29 years old with Graves disease.

The V call is TRBV12-3 or TRBV12-4, the J call TRBJ2-7; TRBD1 matches at 7 bases. Unmatched junction bases numbered 7, after V lost 6 bases and J lost 2 bases. The CDR3 extends over 14 amino acids. CDR3 residues: CASRRQGTPYEQYF. As DNA, the CDR3 is TGTGCCAGCAGACGACAGGGAACCCCCTACGAGCAGTACTTC.

This clonotype appeared many times. This sequence joins TRBV27 and TRBJ2-7; TRBD2 matches 7 bases. The junction had 3 bases not matched to a gene; V was cut back by 1 base and J by 3 bases. The CDR3 covers 14 residues. Germline lookup yields CDR1 MNHEY and CDR2 SMNVEV (reference sequence). CDR3 region: CASSLLGGDYEQYF. The CDR3, as DNA: TGTGCCAGCAGTTTATTGGGAGGGGACTACGAGCAGTACTTC.

This chain links TRBV7-9 with TRBJ1-5; TRBD1 agrees at 9 bases. The germline CDR1 and CDR2 sequences are SEHNR and FQNEAQ (reference sequence). Germline trimming cut 1 base from V and 2 bases from J; bases unmatched to any gene: 6. The CDR3 is 17 residues long. As DNA, the CDR3 is TGTGCCAGCAGCTTAGACCGGGGGACAGGGCGCAATCAGCCCCAGCATTTT. Translated, it gives CASSLDRGTGRNQPQHF. The variable domain in full, with the rest retrieved from reference TRBV7-9 and TRBJ1-5, is DTGVSQNPRHKITKRGQNVTFRCDPISEHNRLYWYRQTLGQGPEFLTYFQNEAQLEKSRLLSDRFSAERPKGSFSTLEIQRTEQGDSAMYLCASSLDRGTGRNQPQHFGDGTRLSIL.

This clonotype was seen repeatedly, ten times or more. The chain combines TRBV6-2 or TRBV6-3 with TRBJ2-1, with a possible D match to TRBD2 (5 bases). Trimming cost V 2 bases and J 3 bases, with 11 bases left between them. CDR1 MNHEY and CDR2 SVGEGT come from the germline V gene. This CDR3 has 15 amino acids. The CDR3 sequence is CASSYQMGSYNEQFF. The CDR3 coding sequence is TGTGCCAGCAGTTACCAGATGGGGAGCTACAATGAGCAGTTCTTC.

About this clonotype itself: One end of the junction fails to match germline, which may point to a read error. The chain has TRBV7-8 and TRBJ2-7; D is perhaps TRBD1 or TRBD2 (6 bases each). Germline V gives CDR1 SGHVS, CDR2 FQNEAQ. This CDR3 has 17 amino acids. This CDR3 reads CASSPPVRGRTTYGQYF. In nucleotides, the CDR3 is TGTGCCAGCAGCCCGCCTGTAAGGGGGAGGACCACCTACGGGCAGTACTTC.

In regard to this clonotype: This clone may be a read error of a much larger clone one base away. This rearrangement joins TRBV15 to TRBJ1-1; no reliable D call. Trimming shortened V by 3 bases and J by 5 bases, and 10 bases separated the two germline ends. The CDR3 has 13 amino acids. CDR1 is LNHNV, CDR2 YYDKDF, per germline (reference sequence). The CDR3 sequence is CATSRLSGTEAFF. DNA for the CDR3: TGTGCCACCAGCAGGCTCTCGGGGACTGAAGCTTTCTTT.

This clonotype has ten or more counts. The chain couples TRBV3-1 to TRBJ1-2, with 7 bases identical to TRBD1. Trimming took 4 bases from V and 4 from J; bases not matched to a gene: 6. CDR1 is LGHDT, CDR2 YNNKEL, per germline (reference sequence). The CDR3 loop spans 14 amino acids. The CDR3 loop reads CASSPATGFYGYTF. CDR3 nucleotides: TGTGCCAGCAGCCCGGCGACAGGGTTCTATGGCTACACCTTC.

For this clonotype: Possible read error: a much larger clone is one base away. The chain links TRBV28 to TRBJ2-3; D not resolved. Per germline, CDR1 MDHEN and CDR2 SYDVKM. The CDR3 sequence is 13 residues long. CDR3: CANSLDAGDTQYF. The CDR3 DNA sequence: TGTGCCAACAGTTTAGACGCTGGGGATACGCAGTATTTT.

This clonotype came up many times. The rearrangement joins TRBV4-1 to TRBJ1-2; 9 nucleotides line up with TRBD1. J was trimmed by 7 bases and V by 1 base; bases with no gene match: 1. The CDR3 sequence is 13 residues long. Germline CDR1 and CDR2: MGHRA and YSYEKL. DNA for the CDR3: TGCGCCAGCAGCCAAGGGGACAGGGCTGGCTACACCTTC. This sequence encodes CASSQGDRAGYTF.

The rearrangement joins TRBV9 to TRBJ2-1, with 10 bases matching TRBD2. The V segment lost 3 bases and the J segment 6 bases; nucleotides outside the gene matches: 3. Germline CDR1 SGDLS, CDR2 YYNGEE. This CDR3 has 14 amino acids. CDR3 residues: CASSATSGLNEQFF. The CDR3 region has the DNA TGTGCCAGCAGCGCGACTAGCGGGCTCAATGAGCAGTTCTTC.

This clonotype was seen repeatedly, ten times or more. The genes are TRBV12-3 or TRBV12-4 and TRBJ1-2; tentative D call: TRBD1 (6 bases). Trimming stripped 2 bases from V and 4 bases from J, with 14 bases between. This CDR3 contains 15 residues. CDR3 sequence reads: CASSLTGPTLYGYTF. The CDR3 DNA is TGTGCCAGCAGTTTAACAGGGCCAACCCTCTATGGCTACACCTTC.

This clonotype was detected ten times or more. The CDR3 nucleotides read TGCAGTGCTAGAGCCGAAAGGACAGTGTTAGATACGCAGTATTTT. As protein: CSARAERTVLDTQYF. The V gene is TRBV20-1, the J gene TRBJ2-3, with D possibly matching TRBD1 (6 bases). Between the trimmed V and J ends, which lost 1 base and 5 bases, there was a span of 16 bases. The CDR3 length is 15 residues. Germline CDR1 and CDR2: DFQATT and SNEGSKA (reference sequence).

Points on this clonotype: Just one base apart from a much larger clone, this may be a read error. The chain joins TRBV24-1 to TRBJ1-1, with TRBD1 as a possible D gene (6 bases). This CDR3 comprises 14 residues. Germline V CDR1 and CDR2: KGHDR, SFDVKD. CDR3 protein: CATSDSGHRTEALF. CDR3 bases: TGTGCCACCAGTGACTCGGGACACAGAACTGAAGCTCTCTTT.

The sample holds many counts of this clonotype. The chain has TRBV5-6 and TRBJ2-5, with D unclear. Germline V gene sequence: CDR1 SGHDT, CDR2 YYEEEE. The CDR3 covers 12 residues. The V gene lost 1 base and the J gene lost 7 bases, with 8 bases spanning the gap. The CDR3 is CASSLSARTQYF. Written as DNA, the CDR3 is TGTGCCAGCAGCTTGAGCGCGCGGACCCAGTACTTC.

This clonotype was detected many times. CDR3 region: CASSQDRGADTQYF. In DNA form, the CDR3 reads TGTGCCAGCAGCCAAGATCGAGGTGCAGATACGCAGTATTTT. This chain uses TRBV3-1 with TRBJ2-3, with D unresolved. Per germline, CDR1 LGHDT and CDR2 YNNKEL (reference sequence). Trimming pared 0 bases from V and 4 bases from J, leaving 8 bases between. The CDR3 loop spans 14 amino acids.

This clonotype was detected many times. The chain has TRBV28 and TRBJ2-1; D is uncertain. The V end was cut by 7 bases, the J end by 2 bases, with 9 bases between. The CDR3 covers 13 residues. CDR1 and CDR2 from the germline V gene are MDHEN and SYDVKM. CDR3 amino acids: CASKVSAYNEQFF. CDR3 DNA sequence: TGTGCCAGCAAGGTCAGTGCCTACAATGAGCAGTTCTTC. Looking up the rest from reference TRBV28 and TRBJ2-1 gives the full variable domain: DVKVTQSSRYLVKRTGEKVFLECVQDMDHENMFWYRQDPGLGLRLIYFSYDVKMKEKGDIPEGYSVSREKKERFSLILESASTNQTSMYLCASKVSAYNEQFFGPGTRLTVL.

This clonotype was seen a handful of times. The chain links TRBV5-1 to TRBJ1-1; 8 bases fit TRBD1. V dropped 4 bases and J dropped 6; count of bases not matched to a gene: 11. CDR1 and CDR2 from the germline V gene are SGHRS and YFSETQ. CDR3 length: 15 amino acids. The DNA for the CDR3 is TGCGCCAGCAGCCCGGGGGACAGGAGGGACGCTGAAGCTTTCTTT. Amino acid sequence: CASSPGDRRDAEAFF. Combining the CDR3 with reference TRBV5-1 and TRBJ1-1 gives the whole variable domain KAGVTQTPRYLIKTRGQQVTLSCSPISGHRSVSWYQQTPGQGLQFLFEYFSETQRNKGNFPGRFSGRQFSNSRSEMNVSTLELGDSALYLCASSPGDRRDAEAFFGQGTRLTVV.

Ten or more counts support this clonotype. The rearrangement links TRBV20-1 to TRBJ2-5; D perhaps matches TRBD1 (6 bases). Germline CDR1 reads DFQATT; CDR2 reads SNEGSKA (reference sequence). Trimming removed 2 bases at V and 5 bases at J, with 12 bases between. The CDR3 is 13 amino acids. CDR3 amino acids: CSARKGVRETQYF. The CDR3 DNA follows: TGCAGTGCTAGAAAGGGGGTAAGGGAGACCCAGTACTTC.

This clonotype was seen a few times. The chain recombines TRBV10-3 with TRBJ1-5; the D gene is possibly TRBD1 (6 bases). The germline CDR1 and CDR2 sequences are ENHRY and SYGVKD. The V end lost 3 bases, the J end lost 7 bases, and 13 bases lay between the germline ends. The CDR3 consists of 14 residues. DNA for the CDR3: TGTGCCATCAGTGATGGAACAGGGTACCAGCCCCAGCATTTT. Translated, it gives CAISDGTGYQPQHF.

The chain has TRBV6-2 or TRBV6-3 and TRBJ2-3; tentatively, D is TRBD1 (6 bases). CDR3 length: 16 residues. CDR1 and CDR2 (germline): MNHEY, SVGEGT. Trimming removed 5 bases from V and 6 bases from J, with 21 bases in between. The CDR3 loop reads CASSEAPGTKGDTQYF. The CDR3 nucleotides read TGTGCCAGCAGTGAAGCCCCGGGGACAAAGGGGGATACGCAGTATTTT.

In its sample, this clonotype was seen many times. The chain uses TRBV3-1 and TRBJ1-1; D is unclear. CDR3 length: 14 amino acids. V shed 0 bases and J shed 1 base, with 6 bases lying between them. In germline, CDR1 is LGHDT, CDR2 YNNKEL (reference sequence). Here the CDR3 reads CASSQDARNTEAFF. CDR3 bases: TGTGCCAGCAGCCAAGATGCCAGGAACACTGAAGCTTTCTTT.

This clonotype was seen repeatedly, ten times or more. The gene calls are TRBV12-3 or TRBV12-4 and TRBJ2-7; D is possibly TRBD2 (7 bases). This CDR3 contains 17 residues. V was clipped by 6 bases and J by 2 bases, with 23 bases between them. CDR3 bases: TGTGCCAGCAGCCCTGGGAGGGGGGAATTGAGAGCCTACGAGCAGTACTTC. Its protein is CASSPGRGELRAYEQYF.

In its sample, this clonotype was seen many times. The chain couples TRBV2 to TRBJ2-7; 12 bases agree with TRBD1. The CDR3 spans 15 residues. CDR1 is SNHLY and CDR2 is FYNNEI in the germline V gene. V shed 8 bases and J 4 bases; nucleotides not matched to a gene: 9. CDR3 DNA: TGTGCCAGCGGGGAACCGGGACAGGGGGCTTACGAGCAGTACTTC. Translating it yields CASGEPGQGAYEQYF.

Ten or more counts support this clonotype. The V gene is TRBV10-3, the J gene TRBJ2-3; perhaps TRBD1 as D (6 bases). The germline V gene has CDR1 ENHRY and CDR2 SYGVKD. The CDR3 runs to 15 residues. Between the trimmed V and J ends, which lost 10 bases and 4 bases, there was a span of 21 bases. DNA for the CDR3: TGTGCCACCTGGGTCCCAGGGGATGAGGCAGATACGCAGTATTTT. Its translation is CATWVPGDEADTQYF.

The chain couples TRBV20-1 to TRBJ2-7, with 12 bases identical to TRBD1. Per the germline V gene, CDR1 is DFQATT and CDR2 is SNEGSKA (reference sequence). The CDR3 has 16 amino acids. With V trimmed by 2 bases and J by 2 bases, 7 bases remained unmatched. CDR3: CSARQPGQGATYEQYF. CDR3 bases: TGCAGTGCTAGACAACCGGGACAGGGGGCAACCTACGAGCAGTACTTC.

With respect to this clonotype: Germline is not matched at one junction end, which may reflect a read error. The chain recombines TRBV12-3 or TRBV12-4 with TRBJ2-5; 10 bases match TRBD1. This CDR3 spans 14 amino acids. Here the CDR3 DNA reads TGTGCCAGCAGTCCCGGGACAGGGGTAGAGATCCAGTACTTC. Protein: CASSPGTGVEIQYF.

This rearrangement joins TRBV13 to TRBJ2-3, with D perhaps TRBD2 (5 bases). The CDR3 length is 16 residues. Looked up from germline, CDR1 is PRHDT and CDR2 is FYEKMQ (reference sequence). V lost 5 bases and J lost 2, with 17 bases in between. CDR3 amino acids: CASSVASSGPTDTQYF. Written as DNA, the CDR3 is TGTGCCAGCAGCGTAGCGTCCAGCGGACCCACAGATACGCAGTATTTT.

This clonotype was recorded many times. The rearrangement uses TRBV20-1 and TRBJ1-5; D gene ambiguous. Per germline, CDR1 DFQATT and CDR2 SNEGSKA (reference sequence). Trimming shortened V by 8 bases and J by 4 bases, and 12 bases separated the two germline ends. There are 12 residues in the CDR3. CDR3 DNA sequence: TGCAGTTCCGGGAGGGCTAATCAGCCCCAGCATTTT. Its protein is CSSGRANQPQHF.

This clonotype was seen at least ten times. Written as DNA, the CDR3 is TGTGCCAGCAGGGCCACCGGGACTAGCGGGGGGAGCTCCTACAATGAGCAGTTCTTC. As protein: CASRATGTSGGSSYNEQFF. This rearrangement joins TRBV2 to TRBJ2-1; 15 bases align to TRBD2. Trimming at V came to 6 bases and at J to 0 bases, leaving 9 bases not matched to a gene. Looked up from germline, CDR1 is SNHLY and CDR2 is FYNNEI. The CDR3 loop spans 19 amino acids.